This T cell receptor (beta chain) was documented in a study of control samples from healthy donors and cancer patients. V lost 0 bases and J lost 7, with 18 bases in between. The CDR3 contains 16 residues. From germline, CDR1 is MNHEY and CDR2 SVGEGT. Sequencing was performed with immunoSEQ multiplex PCR; in TCRdb, only in-frame clones are kept and a portion is missing. The sample lists 74,000 or so clones, about nine tenths occurring once. The chain combines TRBV6-2 or TRBV6-3 with TRBJ1-2; D unclear. The clonotype originates from a man between 50 and 59 years old in good health. Material for sequencing was blood. The CDR3 sequence is CASSYSLWDAMGGYTF. The DNA of the CDR3 is TGTGCCAGCAGTTACTCCCTGTGGGATGCGATGGGTGGCTACACCTTC.